This note documents a single T cell receptor (beta chain) sequence. Its specificity is not known. The junction shows a germline mismatch at one end, possibly a read error. The study co-extracted DNA and RNA from about 19-30 mg of unsorted bulk tissue. Resection treated the patients' primary liver carcinoma. The CDR3 runs 15 residues. Germline values: CDR1 SGHRS, CDR2 YFSETQ. The data belong to a study of tumor-infiltrating lymphocytes in primary liver carcinoma. On the study more broadly: The cohort included men and women aged 30 to 69 years.

The authors made TCR beta cDNA from 500 ng total RNA with a constant-region primer. Libraries for TCR beta were built through three nested multiplex PCR rounds, which together made up a slightly modified ARM-PCR procedure. Forward primers for TRBV1-TRBV30 and a C-beta reverse primer served the first two PCR rounds, at approximately 10 cycles each. TCRdb re-called the multiplex PCR reads through MiXCR, storing one row per CDR3 protein. The sample holds about 190,000 distinct CDR3 sequences, 85% seen once. Whole-study findings and limits: Tumor-blood pairs (like tumor-adjacent pairs) overlapped less than tumor region pairs did. Tumors had a significantly higher top-250-clone fraction than blood (p = 0.039).

The source of this sequence is a man in his forties or fifties with primary liver carcinoma and hepatitis B virus infection. This chain uses TRBV5-1 with TRBJ2-2; D gene uncertain. The sequenced sample consisted of tumor tissue from primary liver carcinoma. This chain's CDR3 is CASSSPLRNTWELFF. The CDR3 nucleotides are TGCGCCAGCAGCTCGCCTTTACGAAACACCTGGGAGCTGTTTTTT.